The 15 T cell receptor beta chains below were found in one sample sequenced in a study of T cells expressing NK-cell markers. TCRdb reprocessed the 5' RACE reads; each CDR3 protein has one entry and no DNA is given. The sample table sets out about 440,000 distinct CDR3 sequences. The source material was blood T cells: a sorted CD56 or NKG2C T cell subset, CD4+ or CD8+ T cells, or bulk PBMC T cells (not recorded which). The origin of the receptors is a woman aged 18 to 75 in good health.

The CDR3 here is CASSQGLATSYEQYF. The chain has TRBV4-3 and TRBJ2-7; the D call from TCRdb, TRBD2, cannot be confirmed without DNA. Germline V gene lookup returns CDR1 LGHNA and CDR2 YSLEER. This CDR3 contains 15 residues.

The rearrangement links TRBV20-1 to TRBJ2-1. The germline V gene has CDR1 DFQATT and CDR2 SNEGSKA (reference sequence). The CDR3 is made up of 14 amino acids. The CDR3 sequence is CSARAQGSYNEQFF.

The V call is TRBV25-1, the J call TRBJ2-7; TCRdb's D call of TRBD2 is untestable without DNA. In germline, CDR1 is MGHDK, CDR2 SYGVNS. The CDR3 runs to 18 residues. The CDR3 sequence is CASSGVGGASFYSYEQYF.

The rearrangement uses TRBV6-2 or TRBV6-3 and TRBJ2-1; the TRBD1 assignment by TCRdb is unverifiable without DNA. Germline assignment: CDR1 MNHEY and CDR2 SVGEGT. CDR3 length: 13 residues. The CDR3 spells CASGSWGYNEQFF.

The chain uses TRBV20-1 and TRBJ2-7. The CDR3 consists of 12 residues. Germline-derived CDR1 and CDR2 are DFQATT and SNEGSKA (reference sequence). The CDR3 protein is CSAINEGYEQYF.

The chain is built from TRBV6-5 and TRBJ2-2; TCRdb names TRBD1, which stays unverified in the absence of DNA. The CDR3 spans 11 residues. Germline-derived CDR1 and CDR2 are MNHEY and SVGAGI. The CDR3 sequence: CARGLRGELFF.

The chain recombines TRBV3-1 with TRBJ1-1. The CDR3 contains 11 residues. The germline CDR1 and CDR2 sequences are LGHDT and YNNKEL (reference sequence). This CDR3 is CASSAGDEAFF.

This chain joins TRBV4-1 and TRBJ2-5. This CDR3 is 16 amino acids long. The germline V gene has CDR1 MGHRA and CDR2 YSYEKL. The CDR3: CASSQDVGSKVETQYF.

J is TRBJ2-5 and V is TRBV4-3; TCRdb's D gene call, TRBD2, goes unchecked for lack of DNA. The CDR3 extends over 15 amino acids. Per the germline V gene, CDR1 is LGHNA and CDR2 is YSLEER. This CDR3 is CASSQVPSGKETQYF.

V and J are TRBV7-3 and TRBJ1-3; the D gene TCRdb calls, TRBD1, cannot be checked with no DNA. This CDR3 is built from 16 residues. CDR1 and CDR2 (germline): SGHTA, FQGTGA. CDR3 residues: CASSPSGGVSGNTIYF.

The chain carries TRBV28 and TRBJ1-2. This CDR3 spans 15 amino acids. Germline CDR1 reads MDHEN; CDR2 reads SYDVKM. CDR3 loop: CASSFPTWNNYGYTF.

This chain uses TRBV20-1 with TRBJ2-4; TCRdb names TRBD2, which stays unverified in the absence of DNA. The germline V gene has CDR1 DFQATT and CDR2 SNEGSKA (reference sequence). The length of the CDR3 is 15 residues. The CDR3 loop reads CSARWASRVKNIQYF.

This rearrangement joins TRBV19 to TRBJ1-5; the D call from TCRdb, TRBD1, cannot be confirmed without DNA. The CDR3 length is 13 residues. Looked up from germline, CDR1 is LNHDA and CDR2 is SQIVND (reference sequence). The CDR3 protein is CMAPGTTNQPQHF. Full variable domain (remainder filled in from reference TRBV19 and TRBJ1-5): DGGITQSPKYLFRKEGQNVTLSCEQNLNHDAMYWYRQDPGQGLRLIYYSQIVNDFQKGDIAEGYSVSREKKESFPLTVTSAQKNPTAFYLCMAPGTTNQPQHFGDGTRLSIL.

The gene calls are TRBV6-1 and TRBJ2-1; without DNA, the TCRdb call of TRBD1 cannot be checked. CDR3 length: 15 amino acids. Germline CDR1 reads MNHNS; CDR2 reads SASEGT. The chain's CDR3 is CASRKGGPANNEQFF.

The rearrangement joins TRBV7-2 to TRBJ2-7. Germline assignment: CDR1 SGHTA and CDR2 FQGNSA. CDR3 length equals 14 residues. The CDR3 sequence is CASRLNGLFYEQYF.